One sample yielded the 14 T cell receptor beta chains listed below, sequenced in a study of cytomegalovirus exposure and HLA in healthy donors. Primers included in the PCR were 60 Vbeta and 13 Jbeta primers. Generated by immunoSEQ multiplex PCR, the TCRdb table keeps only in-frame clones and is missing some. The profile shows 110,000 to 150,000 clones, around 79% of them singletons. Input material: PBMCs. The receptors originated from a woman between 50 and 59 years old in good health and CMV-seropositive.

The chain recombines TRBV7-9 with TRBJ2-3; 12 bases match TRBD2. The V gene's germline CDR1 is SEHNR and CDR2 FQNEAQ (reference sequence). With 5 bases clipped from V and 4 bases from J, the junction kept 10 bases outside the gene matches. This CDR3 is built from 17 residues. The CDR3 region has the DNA TGTGCCAGCAGCGACCCGTGGTCTAGCGGGGGGGCAGATACGCAGTATTTT. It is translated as CASSDPWSSGGADTQYF. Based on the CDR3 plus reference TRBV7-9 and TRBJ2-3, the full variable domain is DTGVSQNPRHKITKRGQNVTFRCDPISEHNRLYWYRQTLGQGPEFLTYFQNEAQLEKSRLLSDRFSAERPKGSFSTLEIQRTEQGDSAMYLCASSDPWSSGGADTQYFGPGTRLTVL.

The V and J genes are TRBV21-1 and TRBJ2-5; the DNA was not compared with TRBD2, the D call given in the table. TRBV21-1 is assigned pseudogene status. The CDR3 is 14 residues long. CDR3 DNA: TGTGCCAGCAGCAAAGTTAGCCAGCGGGAGACCCAGTACTTC. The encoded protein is CASSKVSQRETQYF.

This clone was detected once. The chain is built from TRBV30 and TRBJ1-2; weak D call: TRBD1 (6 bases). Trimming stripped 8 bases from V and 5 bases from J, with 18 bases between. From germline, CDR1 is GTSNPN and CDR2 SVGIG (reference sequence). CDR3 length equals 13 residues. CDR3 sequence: CARWSQGNYGYTF. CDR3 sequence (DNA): TGTGCCCGCTGGTCCCAGGGGAATTATGGCTACACCTTC.

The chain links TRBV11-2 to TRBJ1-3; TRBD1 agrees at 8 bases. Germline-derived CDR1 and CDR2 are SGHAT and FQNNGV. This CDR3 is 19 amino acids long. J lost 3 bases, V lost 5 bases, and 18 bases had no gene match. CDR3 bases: TGTGCCAGCAGCCGCCTTATGGCAGGGCAACAGGGGGATGGAAACACCATATATTTT. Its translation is CASSRLMAGQQGDGNTIYF.

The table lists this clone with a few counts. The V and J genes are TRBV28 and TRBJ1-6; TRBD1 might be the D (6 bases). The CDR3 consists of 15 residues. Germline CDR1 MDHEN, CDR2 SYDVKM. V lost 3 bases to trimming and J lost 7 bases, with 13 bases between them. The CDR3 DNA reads TGTGCCAGCAGTTTGTACGCAGGGGAAAATTCACCCCTCCACTTT. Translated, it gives CASSLYAGENSPLHF.

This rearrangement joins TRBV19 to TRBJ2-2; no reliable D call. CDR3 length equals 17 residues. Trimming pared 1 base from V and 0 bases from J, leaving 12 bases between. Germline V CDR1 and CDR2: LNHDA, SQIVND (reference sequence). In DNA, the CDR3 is TGTGCCAGTAGTATAGTGCAGGAAATAGCGAACACCGGGGAGCTGTTTTTT. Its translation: CASSIVQEIANTGELFF. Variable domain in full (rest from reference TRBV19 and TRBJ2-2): DGGITQSPKYLFRKEGQNVTLSCEQNLNHDAMYWYRQDPGQGLRLIYYSQIVNDFQKGDIAEGYSVSREKKESFPLTVTSAQKNPTAFYLCASSIVQEIANTGELFFGEGSRLTVL.

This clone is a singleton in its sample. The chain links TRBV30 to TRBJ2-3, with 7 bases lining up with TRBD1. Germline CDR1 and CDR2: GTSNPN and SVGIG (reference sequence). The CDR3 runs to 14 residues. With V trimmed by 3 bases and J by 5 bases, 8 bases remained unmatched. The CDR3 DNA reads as TGTGCCTGGAGCCGGGACAGCCCGATAGATACGCAGTATTTT. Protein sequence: CAWSRDSPIDTQYF.

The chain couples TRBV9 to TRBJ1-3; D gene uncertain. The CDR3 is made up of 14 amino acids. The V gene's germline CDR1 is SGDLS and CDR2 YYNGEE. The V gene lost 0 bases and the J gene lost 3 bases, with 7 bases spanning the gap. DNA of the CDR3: TGTGCCAGCAGCGTAGGACTGGTTGGAAACACCATATATTTT. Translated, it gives CASSVGLVGNTIYF.

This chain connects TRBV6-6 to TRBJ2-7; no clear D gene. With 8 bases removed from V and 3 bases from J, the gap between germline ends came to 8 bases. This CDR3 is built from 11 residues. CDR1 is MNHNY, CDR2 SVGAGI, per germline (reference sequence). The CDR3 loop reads CASQQIYEQYF. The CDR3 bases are TGTGCCAGCCAACAGATCTACGAGCAGTACTTC.

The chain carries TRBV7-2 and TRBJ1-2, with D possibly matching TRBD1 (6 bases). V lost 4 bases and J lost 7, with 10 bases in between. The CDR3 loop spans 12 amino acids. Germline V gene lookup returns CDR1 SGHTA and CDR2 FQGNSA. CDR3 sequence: CASSSQGFGYTF. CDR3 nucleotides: TGTGCCAGCAGCTCCCAGGGGTTTGGCTACACCTTC.

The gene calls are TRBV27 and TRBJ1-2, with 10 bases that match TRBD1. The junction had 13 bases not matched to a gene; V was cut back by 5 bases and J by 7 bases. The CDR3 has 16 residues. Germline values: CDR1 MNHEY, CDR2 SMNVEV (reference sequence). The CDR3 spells CASSKSPGTGDSGYTF. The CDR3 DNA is TGTGCCAGCAGTAAATCCCCCGGGACAGGGGATTCTGGCTACACCTTC.

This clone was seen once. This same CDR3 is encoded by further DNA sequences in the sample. The CDR3 sequence is CASSLASGQETQYF. In nucleotides, the CDR3 is TGCGCCAGCAGCTTGGCGTCGGGGCAAGAGACCCAGTACTTC. The genes are TRBV5-1 and TRBJ2-5; tentatively, D is TRBD2 (5 bases). Deletions cut 0 bases from V and 2 bases from J, with 8 bases between. The CDR3 contains 14 residues. The germline gives CDR1 SGHRS, CDR2 YFSETQ. Drawing the rest from reference TRBV5-1 and TRBJ2-5, the complete variable domain is KAGVTQTPRYLIKTRGQQVTLSCSPISGHRSVSWYQQTPGQGLQFLFEYFSETQRNKGNFPGRFSGRQFSNSRSEMNVSTLELGDSALYLCASSLASGQETQYFGPGTRLLVL.

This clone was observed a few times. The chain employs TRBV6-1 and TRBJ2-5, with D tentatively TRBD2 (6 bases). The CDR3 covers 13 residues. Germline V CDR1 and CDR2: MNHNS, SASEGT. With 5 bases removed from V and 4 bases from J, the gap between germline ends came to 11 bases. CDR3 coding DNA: TGTGCCAGCAGTCGGGACTCTGCAGAGACCCAGTACTTC. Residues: CASSRDSAETQYF.

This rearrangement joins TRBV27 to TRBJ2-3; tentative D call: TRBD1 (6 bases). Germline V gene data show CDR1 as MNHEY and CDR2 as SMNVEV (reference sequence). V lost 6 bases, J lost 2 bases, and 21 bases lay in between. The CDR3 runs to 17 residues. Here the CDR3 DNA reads TGTGCCAGCAGCCCAATCAGGACAGCCGGTGACACAGATACGCAGTATTTT. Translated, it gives CASSPIRTAGDTDTQYF.